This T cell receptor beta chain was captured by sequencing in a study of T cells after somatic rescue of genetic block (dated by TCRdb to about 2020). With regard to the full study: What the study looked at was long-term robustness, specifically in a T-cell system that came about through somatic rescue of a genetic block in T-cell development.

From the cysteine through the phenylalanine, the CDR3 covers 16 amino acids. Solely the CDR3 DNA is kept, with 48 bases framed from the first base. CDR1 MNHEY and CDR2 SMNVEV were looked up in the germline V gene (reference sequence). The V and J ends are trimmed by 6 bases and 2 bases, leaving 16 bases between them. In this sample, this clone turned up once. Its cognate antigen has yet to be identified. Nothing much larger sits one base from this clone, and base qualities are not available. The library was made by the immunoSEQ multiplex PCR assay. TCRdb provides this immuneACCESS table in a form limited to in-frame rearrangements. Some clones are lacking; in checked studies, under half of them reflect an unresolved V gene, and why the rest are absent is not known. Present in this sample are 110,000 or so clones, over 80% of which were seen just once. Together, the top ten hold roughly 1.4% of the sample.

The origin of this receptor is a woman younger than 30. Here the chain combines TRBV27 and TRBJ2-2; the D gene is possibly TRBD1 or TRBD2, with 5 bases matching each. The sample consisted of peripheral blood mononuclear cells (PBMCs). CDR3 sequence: CASSSSGTVNTGELFF. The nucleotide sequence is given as TGTGCCAGCAGCTCGTCCGGGACGGTAAACACCGGGGAGCTGTTTTTT.